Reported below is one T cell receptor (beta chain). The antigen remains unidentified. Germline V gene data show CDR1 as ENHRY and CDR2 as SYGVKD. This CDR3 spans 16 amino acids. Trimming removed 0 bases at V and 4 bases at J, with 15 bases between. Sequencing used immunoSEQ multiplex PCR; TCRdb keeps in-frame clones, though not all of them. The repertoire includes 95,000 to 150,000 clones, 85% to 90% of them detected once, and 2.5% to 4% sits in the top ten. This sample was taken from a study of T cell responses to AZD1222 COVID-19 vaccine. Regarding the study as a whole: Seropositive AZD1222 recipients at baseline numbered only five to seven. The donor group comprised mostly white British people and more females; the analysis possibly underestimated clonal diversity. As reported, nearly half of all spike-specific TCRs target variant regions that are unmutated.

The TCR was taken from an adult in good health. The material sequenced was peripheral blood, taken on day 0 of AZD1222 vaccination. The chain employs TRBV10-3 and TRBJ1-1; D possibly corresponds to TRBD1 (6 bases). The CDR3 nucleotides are TGTGCCATCAGTGAGTCTCGGAAGGGGGACGGCACTGAAGCTTTCTTT. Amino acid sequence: CAISESRKGDGTEAFF.